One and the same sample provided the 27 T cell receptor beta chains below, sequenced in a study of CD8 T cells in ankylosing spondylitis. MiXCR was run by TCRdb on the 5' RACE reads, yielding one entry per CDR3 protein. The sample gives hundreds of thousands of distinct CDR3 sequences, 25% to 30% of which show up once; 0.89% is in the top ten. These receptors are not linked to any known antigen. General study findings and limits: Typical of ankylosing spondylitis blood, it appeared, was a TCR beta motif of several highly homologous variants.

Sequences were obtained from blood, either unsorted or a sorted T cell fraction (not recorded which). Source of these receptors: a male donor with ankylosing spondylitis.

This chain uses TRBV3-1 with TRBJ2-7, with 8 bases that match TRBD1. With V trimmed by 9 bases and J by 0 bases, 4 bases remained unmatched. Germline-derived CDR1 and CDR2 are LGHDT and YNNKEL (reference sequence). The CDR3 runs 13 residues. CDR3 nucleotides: TGTGCCAGTAAGGACAGGGCCTCCTACGAGCAGTACTTC. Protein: CASKDRASYEQYF.

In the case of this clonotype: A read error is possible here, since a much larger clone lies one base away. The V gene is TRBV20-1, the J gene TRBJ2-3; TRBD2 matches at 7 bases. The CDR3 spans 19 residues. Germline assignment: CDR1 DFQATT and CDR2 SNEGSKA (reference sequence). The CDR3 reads CCATTSGPPSGSFGDTQYF. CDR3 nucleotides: TGCTGTGCCACCACTAGTGGGCCGCCTAGCGGTTCATTCGGAGATACGCAGTATTTT.

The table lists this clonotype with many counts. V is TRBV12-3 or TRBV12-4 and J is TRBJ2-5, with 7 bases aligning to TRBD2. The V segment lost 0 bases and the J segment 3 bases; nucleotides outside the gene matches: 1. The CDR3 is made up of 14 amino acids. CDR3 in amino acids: CASSLAGGEETQYF. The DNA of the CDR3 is TGTGCCAGCAGTTTAGCGGGGGGGGAAGAGACCCAGTACTTC.

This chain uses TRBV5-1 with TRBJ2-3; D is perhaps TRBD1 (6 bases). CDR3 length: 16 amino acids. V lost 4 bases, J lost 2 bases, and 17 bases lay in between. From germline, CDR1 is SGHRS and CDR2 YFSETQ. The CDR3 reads CASSALGGRITDTQYF. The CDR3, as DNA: TGCGCCAGCAGCGCCCTTGGGGGCAGAATCACAGATACGCAGTATTTT.

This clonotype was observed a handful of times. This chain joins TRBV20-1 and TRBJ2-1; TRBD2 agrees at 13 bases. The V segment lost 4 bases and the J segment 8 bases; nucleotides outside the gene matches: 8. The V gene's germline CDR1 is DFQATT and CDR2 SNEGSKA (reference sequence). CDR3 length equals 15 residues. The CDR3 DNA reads TGCAGTGCTACCGTAAGGACTAGCGGGAGCGATGAGCAGTTCTTC. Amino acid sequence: CSATVRTSGSDEQFF.

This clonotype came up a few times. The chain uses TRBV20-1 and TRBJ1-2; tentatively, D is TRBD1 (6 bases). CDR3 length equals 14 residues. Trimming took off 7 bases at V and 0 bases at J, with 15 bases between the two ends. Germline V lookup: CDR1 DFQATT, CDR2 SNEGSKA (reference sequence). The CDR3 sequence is CSDGGAHTNYGYTF. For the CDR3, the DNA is TGCAGTGACGGGGGGGCTCACACTAACTATGGCTACACCTTC.

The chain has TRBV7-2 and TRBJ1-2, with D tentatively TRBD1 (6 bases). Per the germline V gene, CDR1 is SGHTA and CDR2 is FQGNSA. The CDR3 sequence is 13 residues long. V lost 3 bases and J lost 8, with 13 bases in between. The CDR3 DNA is TGTGCCAGCAGCTTCTCCGGGACAAGCGGCTACACCTTC. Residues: CASSFSGTSGYTF. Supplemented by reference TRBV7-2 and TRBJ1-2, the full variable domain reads GAGVSQSPSNKVTEKGKDVELRCDPISGHTALYWYRQSLGQGLEFLIYFQGNSAPDKSGLPSDRFSAERTGGSVSTLTIQRTQQEDSAVYLCASSFSGTSGYTFGSGTRLTVV.

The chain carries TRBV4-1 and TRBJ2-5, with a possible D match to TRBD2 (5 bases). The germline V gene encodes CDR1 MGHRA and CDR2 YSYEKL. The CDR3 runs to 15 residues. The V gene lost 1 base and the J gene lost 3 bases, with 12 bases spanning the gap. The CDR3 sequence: CASSQAGVEKETQYF. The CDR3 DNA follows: TGCGCCAGCAGCCAAGCCGGGGTTGAGAAAGAGACCCAGTACTTC.

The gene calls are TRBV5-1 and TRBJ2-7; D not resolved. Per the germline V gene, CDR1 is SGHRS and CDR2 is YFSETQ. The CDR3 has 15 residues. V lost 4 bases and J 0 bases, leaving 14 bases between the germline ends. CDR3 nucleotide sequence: TGCGCCAGCAGCACCGATGGCGGTACCTCCTACGAGCAGTACTTC. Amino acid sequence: CASSTDGGTSYEQYF.

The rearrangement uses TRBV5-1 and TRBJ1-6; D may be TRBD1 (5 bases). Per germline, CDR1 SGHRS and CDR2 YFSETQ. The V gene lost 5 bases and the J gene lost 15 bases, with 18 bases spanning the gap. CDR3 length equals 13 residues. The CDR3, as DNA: TGCGCCAGCAGAACGGGGGATGTCGGACTCCTCCACTTT. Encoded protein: CASRTGDVGLLHF. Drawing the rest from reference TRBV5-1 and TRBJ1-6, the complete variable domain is KAGVTQTPRYLIKTRGQQVTLSCSPISGHRSVSWYQQTPGQGLQFLFEYFSETQRNKGNFPGRFSGRQFSNSRSEMNVSTLELGDSALYLCASRTGDVGLLHFGNGTRLTVT.

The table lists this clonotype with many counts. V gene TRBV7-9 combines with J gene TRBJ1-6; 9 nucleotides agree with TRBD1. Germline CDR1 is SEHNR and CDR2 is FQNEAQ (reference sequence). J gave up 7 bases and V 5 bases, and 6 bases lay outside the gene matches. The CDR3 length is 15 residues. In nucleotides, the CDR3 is TGTGCCAGCAGCGACAGGGGGTATGAAAATTCACCCCTCCACTTT. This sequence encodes CASSDRGYENSPLHF.

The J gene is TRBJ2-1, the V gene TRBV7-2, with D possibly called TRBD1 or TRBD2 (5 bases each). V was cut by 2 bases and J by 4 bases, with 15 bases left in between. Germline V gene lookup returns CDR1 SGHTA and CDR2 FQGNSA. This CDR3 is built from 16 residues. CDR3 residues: CASSLYRDVRYNEQFF. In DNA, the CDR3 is TGTGCCAGCAGCTTATATAGGGACGTGAGATACAATGAGCAGTTCTTC.

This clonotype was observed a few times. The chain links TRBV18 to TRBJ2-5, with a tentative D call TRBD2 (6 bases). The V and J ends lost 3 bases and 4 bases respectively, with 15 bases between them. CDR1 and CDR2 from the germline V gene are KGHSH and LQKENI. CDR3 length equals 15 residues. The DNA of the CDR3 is TGTGCCAGCTCACCGTCGGGGGTCTCAACAGAGACCCAGTACTTC. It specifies CASSPSGVSTETQYF. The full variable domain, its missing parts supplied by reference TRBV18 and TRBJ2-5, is NAGVMQNPRHLVRRRGQEARLRCSPMKGHSHVYWYRQLPEEGLKFMVYLQKENIIDESGMPKERFSAEFPKEGPSILRIQQVVRGDSAAYFCASSPSGVSTETQYFGPGTRLLVL.

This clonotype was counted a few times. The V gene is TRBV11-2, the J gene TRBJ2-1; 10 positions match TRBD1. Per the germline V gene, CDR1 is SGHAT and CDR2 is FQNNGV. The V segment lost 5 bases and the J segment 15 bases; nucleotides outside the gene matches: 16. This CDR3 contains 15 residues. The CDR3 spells CASSLSLGQGDSWFF. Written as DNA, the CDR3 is TGTGCCAGCAGCCTAAGCCTTGGACAGGGGGACAGTTGGTTCTTC.

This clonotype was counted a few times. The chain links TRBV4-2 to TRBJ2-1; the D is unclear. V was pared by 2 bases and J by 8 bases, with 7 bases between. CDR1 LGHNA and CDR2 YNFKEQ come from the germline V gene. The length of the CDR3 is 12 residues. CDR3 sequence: CASSQHIHEQFF. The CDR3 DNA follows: TGTGCCAGCAGCCAACACATCCATGAGCAGTTCTTC.

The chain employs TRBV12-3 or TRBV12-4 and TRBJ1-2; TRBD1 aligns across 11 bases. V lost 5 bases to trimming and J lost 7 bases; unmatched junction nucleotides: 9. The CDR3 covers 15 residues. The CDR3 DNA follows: TGTGCCAGCAGTCCAGGACAGGGGGCGTTTCGTGGCTACACCTTC. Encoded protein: CASSPGQGAFRGYTF.

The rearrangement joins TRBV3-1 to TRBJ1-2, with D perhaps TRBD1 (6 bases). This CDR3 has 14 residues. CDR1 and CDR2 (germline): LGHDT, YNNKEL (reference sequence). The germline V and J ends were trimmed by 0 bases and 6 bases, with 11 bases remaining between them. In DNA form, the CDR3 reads TGTGCCAGCAGCCAAGACCACAACAGGGATGGCTACACCTTC. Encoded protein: CASSQDHNRDGYTF.

CDR3 nucleotide sequence: TGCGCCAGCAGCTTGACCCAGGGGGTCGGCACTGAAGCTTTCTTT. Translated: CASSLTQGVGTEAFF. V is TRBV5-1 and J is TRBJ1-1; 7 bases fit TRBD1. CDR1 SGHRS and CDR2 YFSETQ come from the germline V gene. The V and J ends lost 1 base and 4 bases, in that order; junction bases with no gene match: 7. The length of the CDR3 is 15 residues.

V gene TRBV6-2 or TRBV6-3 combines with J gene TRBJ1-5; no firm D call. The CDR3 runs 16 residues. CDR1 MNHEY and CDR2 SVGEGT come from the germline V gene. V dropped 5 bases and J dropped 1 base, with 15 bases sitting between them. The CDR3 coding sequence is TGTGCCAGCAGTCCCCCTCGGAGGCTGAGCAATCAGCCCCAGCATTTT. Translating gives CASSPPRRLSNQPQHF.

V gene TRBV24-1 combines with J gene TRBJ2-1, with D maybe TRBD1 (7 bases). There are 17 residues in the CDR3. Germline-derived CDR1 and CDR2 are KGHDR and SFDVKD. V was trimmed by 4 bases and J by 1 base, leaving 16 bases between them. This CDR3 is CATSDRRQGGSYNEQFF. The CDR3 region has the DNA TGTGCCACCAGTGACCGTAGACAGGGAGGATCCTACAATGAGCAGTTCTTC.

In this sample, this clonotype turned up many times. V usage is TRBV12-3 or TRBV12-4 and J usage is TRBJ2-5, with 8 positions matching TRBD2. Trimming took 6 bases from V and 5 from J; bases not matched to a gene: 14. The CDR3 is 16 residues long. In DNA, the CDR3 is TGTGCCAGCAGCCCAAATATAGGGACTAGTGGTGAGACCCAGTACTTC. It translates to CASSPNIGTSGETQYF.

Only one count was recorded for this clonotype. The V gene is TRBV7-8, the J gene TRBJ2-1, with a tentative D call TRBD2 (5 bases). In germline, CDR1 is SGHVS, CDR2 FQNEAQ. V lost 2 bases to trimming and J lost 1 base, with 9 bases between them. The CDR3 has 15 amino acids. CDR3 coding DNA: TGTGCCAGCAGCTTAAGGAGGCCGTCCTACAATGAGCAGTTCTTC. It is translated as CASSLRRPSYNEQFF.

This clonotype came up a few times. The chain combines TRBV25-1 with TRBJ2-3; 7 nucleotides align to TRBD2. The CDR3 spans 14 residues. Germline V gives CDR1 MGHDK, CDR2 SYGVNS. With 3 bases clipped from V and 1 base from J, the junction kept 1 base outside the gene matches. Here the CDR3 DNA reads TGTGCCAGCAGTGATAGCGGGCGCACAGATACGCAGTATTTT. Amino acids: CASSDSGRTDTQYF.

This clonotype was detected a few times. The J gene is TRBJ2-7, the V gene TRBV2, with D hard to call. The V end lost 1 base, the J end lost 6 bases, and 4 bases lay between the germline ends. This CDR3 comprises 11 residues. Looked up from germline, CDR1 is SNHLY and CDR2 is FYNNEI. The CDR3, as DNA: TGTGCCAGCAGTGAAGACGTCGAGCAGTACGTC. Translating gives CASSEDVEQYV.

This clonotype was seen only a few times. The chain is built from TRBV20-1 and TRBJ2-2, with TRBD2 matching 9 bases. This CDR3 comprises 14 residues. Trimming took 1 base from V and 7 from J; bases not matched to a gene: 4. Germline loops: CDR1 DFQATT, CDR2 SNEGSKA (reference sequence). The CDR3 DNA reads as TGCAGTGCTAGAGTGCGGGAGGGATTCGGGGAGCTGTTTTTT. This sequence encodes CSARVREGFGELFF.

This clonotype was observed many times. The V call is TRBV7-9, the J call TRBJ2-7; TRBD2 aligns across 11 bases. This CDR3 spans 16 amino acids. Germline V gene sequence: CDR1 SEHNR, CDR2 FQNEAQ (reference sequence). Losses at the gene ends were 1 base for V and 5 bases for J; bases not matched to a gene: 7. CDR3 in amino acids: CASSLGASGRSNEQYV. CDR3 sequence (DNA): TGTGCCAGCAGCTTAGGAGCTAGCGGGAGGAGCAACGAGCAGTACGTC.

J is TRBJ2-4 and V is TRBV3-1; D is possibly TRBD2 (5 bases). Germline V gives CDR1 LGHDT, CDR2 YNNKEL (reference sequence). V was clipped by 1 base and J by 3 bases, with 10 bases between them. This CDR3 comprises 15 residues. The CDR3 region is CASSQGAVDKNIQYF. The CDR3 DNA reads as TGTGCCAGCAGCCAAGGAGCGGTCGACAAAAACATTCAGTACTTC.